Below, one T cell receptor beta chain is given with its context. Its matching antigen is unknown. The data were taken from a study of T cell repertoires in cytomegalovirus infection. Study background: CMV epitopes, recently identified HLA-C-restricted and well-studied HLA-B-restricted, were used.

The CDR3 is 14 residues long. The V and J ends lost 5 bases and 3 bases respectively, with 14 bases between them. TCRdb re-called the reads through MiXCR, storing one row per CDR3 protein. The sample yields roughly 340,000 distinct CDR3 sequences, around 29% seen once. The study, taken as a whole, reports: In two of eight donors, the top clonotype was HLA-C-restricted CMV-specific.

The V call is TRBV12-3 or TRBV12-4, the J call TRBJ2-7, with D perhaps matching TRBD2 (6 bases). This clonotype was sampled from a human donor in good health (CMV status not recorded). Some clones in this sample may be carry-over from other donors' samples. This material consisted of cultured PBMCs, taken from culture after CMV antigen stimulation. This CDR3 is CASSTGTSVYEQYF. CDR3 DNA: TGTGCCAGCAGTACCGGGACTTCAGTCTACGAGCAGTACTTC.